This entry describes one TCR beta chain. Its target is unknown. Samples were taken several times over chemoradiotherapy. V gave up 7 bases and J gave up 8 bases; unmatched junction bases: 4. Germline lookup yields CDR1 MNHEY and CDR2 SMNVEV (reference sequence). The CDR3 consists of 13 residues. The sample is drawn from a study of chemoradiotherapy in HPV16-positive cancers. Findings and limits, study-wide: Non-HPV-specific T cells did not expand in tumors during treatment, whereas candidate HPV-specific clones and E7-related motifs did.

Produced via immunoSEQ multiplex PCR; TCRdb's table is partial and in-frame only. The sample shows some 2,000 clones, about four fifths of them seen only once. Here the sequenced sample was tumor tissue, taken from a patient who underwent chemoradiotherapy. The chain recombines TRBV27 with TRBJ2-1; 11 nucleotides align to TRBD2. The receptor comes from a human donor with HPV-associated anogenital cancer. The CDR3 reads CASMGLAAHEQFF. In DNA, the CDR3 is TGTGCCAGCATGGGACTAGCGGCTCATGAGCAGTTCTTC.